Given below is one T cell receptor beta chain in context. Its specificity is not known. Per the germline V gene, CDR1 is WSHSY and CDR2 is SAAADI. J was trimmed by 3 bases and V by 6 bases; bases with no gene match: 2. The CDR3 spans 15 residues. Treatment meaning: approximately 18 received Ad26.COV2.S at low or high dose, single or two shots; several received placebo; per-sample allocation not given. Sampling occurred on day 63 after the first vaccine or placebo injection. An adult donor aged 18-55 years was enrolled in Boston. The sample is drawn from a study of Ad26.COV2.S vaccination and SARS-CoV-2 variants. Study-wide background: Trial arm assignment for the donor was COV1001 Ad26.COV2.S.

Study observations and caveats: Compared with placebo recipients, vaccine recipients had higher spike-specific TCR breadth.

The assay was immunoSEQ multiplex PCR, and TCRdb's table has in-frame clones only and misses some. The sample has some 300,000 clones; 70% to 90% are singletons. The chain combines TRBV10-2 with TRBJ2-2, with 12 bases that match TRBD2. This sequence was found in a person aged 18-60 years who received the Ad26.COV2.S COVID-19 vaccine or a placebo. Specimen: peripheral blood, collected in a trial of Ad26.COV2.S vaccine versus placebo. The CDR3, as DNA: TGCGCCAGCAGCAGACTAGCGGGGGACACCGGGGAGCTGTTTTTT. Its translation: CASSRLAGDTGELFF.